The 19 T cell receptor beta chains reported below all come from one sample, sequenced in a study of shared clonotypes between healthy human individuals. Only in-frame clones appear in the TCRdb table, and some are missing; sequencing was by immunoSEQ multiplex PCR. Of approximately 740,000 clones in the sample, 80% to 95% were seen once. Naive CD8 cells lacked CD45RO, underwent positive selection for CCR7 and left out terminally differentiated effector memory CD45RA+ cells. Source material: naive CD8+ T cells sorted from blood. These receptors were collected from a young man in good health.

This chain uses TRBV9 with TRBJ1-5, with 9 bases identical to TRBD1. The CDR3 extends over 15 amino acids. V shed 4 bases and J 7 bases; nucleotides not matched to a gene: 9. Germline V lookup: CDR1 SGDLS, CDR2 YYNGEE. The CDR3 coding sequence is TGTGCCAGCAGCTTACCGGGACAGGGCCACCAGCCCCAGCATTTT. Translation: CASSLPGQGHQPQHF.

A remark on this clone: This sample includes further DNA sequences coding for the same CDR3. J is TRBJ2-7 and V is TRBV29-1; 7 bases are a match to TRBD1. V was clipped by 4 bases and J by 2 bases; unmatched bases: 5. Germline V CDR1 and CDR2: SQVTM, ANQGSEA. This CDR3 has 13 amino acids. The CDR3 sequence is CSVGQGRPYEQYF. The CDR3 DNA sequence: TGCAGCGTTGGACAGGGCAGGCCCTACGAGCAGTACTTC.

The gene calls are TRBV7-9 and TRBJ1-1; D gene uncertain. V shed 7 bases and J shed 4 bases, with 16 bases lying between them. This CDR3 spans 14 amino acids. In germline, CDR1 is SEHNR, CDR2 FQNEAQ (reference sequence). The CDR3 loop is CASTPSGAGTEAFF. CDR3 bases: TGTGCCAGCACCCCTAGCGGCGCGGGCACTGAAGCTTTCTTT. The variable domain in full, completed from reference TRBV7-9 and TRBJ1-1, reads DTGVSQNPRHKITKRGQNVTFRCDPISEHNRLYWYRQTLGQGPEFLTYFQNEAQLEKSRLLSDRFSAERPKGSFSTLEIQRTEQGDSAMYLCASTPSGAGTEAFFGQGTRLTVV.

This chain connects TRBV2 to TRBJ2-1, with TRBD2 identical over 10 bases. After removal of 6 bases from V and 7 bases from J, the junction contained 9 bases not matched to a gene. The CDR3 loop spans 15 amino acids. Per the germline V gene, CDR1 is SNHLY and CDR2 is FYNNEI. CDR3 amino acids: CASSWPSGSTNEQFF. The CDR3 bases are TGTGCCAGCAGCTGGCCTAGCGGGAGTACAAATGAGCAGTTCTTC.

Only one count was recorded for this clone. The J gene is TRBJ2-6, the V gene TRBV19; maybe TRBD1 (5 bases). The ends were cut back, 5 bases at V and 0 bases at J, with 8 bases in the middle. The CDR3 extends over 15 amino acids. CDR1 is LNHDA and CDR2 is SQIVND in the germline V gene (reference sequence). The CDR3: CASSLQASGANVLTF. The CDR3 DNA follows: TGTGCCAGTAGTTTACAGGCCTCTGGGGCCAACGTCCTGACTTTC. The whole variable domain, remainder taken from reference TRBV19 and TRBJ2-6, is DGGITQSPKYLFRKEGQNVTLSCEQNLNHDAMYWYRQDPGQGLRLIYYSQIVNDFQKGDIAEGYSVSREKKESFPLTVTSAQKNPTAFYLCASSLQASGANVLTFGAGSRLTVL.

V usage is TRBV5-1 and J usage is TRBJ1-2; unclear D gene. With 3 bases removed from V and 5 bases from J, the gap between germline ends came to 11 bases. In germline, CDR1 is SGHRS, CDR2 YFSETQ. CDR3 length: 13 residues. CDR3 residues: CASSSLNEYGYTF. In nucleotides, the CDR3 is TGCGCCAGCAGCTCGCTCAATGAGTATGGCTACACCTTC. The whole variable domain, filled in from reference TRBV5-1 and TRBJ1-2, reads KAGVTQTPRYLIKTRGQQVTLSCSPISGHRSVSWYQQTPGQGLQFLFEYFSETQRNKGNFPGRFSGRQFSNSRSEMNVSTLELGDSALYLCASSSLNEYGYTFGSGTRLTVV.

A single count supports this clone. The J gene is TRBJ1-2, the V gene TRBV7-3; no reliable D call. Trimming took off 6 bases at V and 8 bases at J, with 19 bases between the two ends. Germline lookup yields CDR1 SGHTA and CDR2 FQGTGA. The CDR3 spans 14 residues. The CDR3 DNA follows: TGTGCCAGCAGTCGACATGAAGGGCCCGACGGCTACACCTTC. This gives the protein CASSRHEGPDGYTF.

This chain uses TRBV7-6 with TRBJ2-3, with no clear D. CDR1 and CDR2 from the germline V gene are SGHVS and FNYEAQ. CDR3 length: 14 residues. V lost 5 bases to trimming and J lost 2 bases, with 11 bases between them. The CDR3: CASSGRAFTDTQYF. CDR3 coding DNA: TGTGCCAGCAGCGGTAGGGCTTTCACAGATACGCAGTATTTT.

The gene calls are TRBV27 and TRBJ2-1; 7 nucleotides align to TRBD2. The CDR3 contains 15 residues. Trimming cost V 3 bases and J 2 bases; bases outside gene matches: 4. Germline V gene data show CDR1 as MNHEY and CDR2 as SMNVEV (reference sequence). CDR3 sequence: CASSFPGGAYNEQFF. DNA for the CDR3: TGTGCCAGCAGTTTCCCGGGGGGAGCCTACAATGAGCAGTTCTTC.

This chain links TRBV11-2 with TRBJ2-2, with TRBD1 matching 7 bases. Trimming cost V 1 base and J 0 bases; bases outside gene matches: 5. The CDR3 is 17 amino acids. Germline CDR1 reads SGHAT; CDR2 reads FQNNGV. The CDR3 here is CASSLGRTGPNTGELFF. DNA of the CDR3: TGTGCCAGCAGCTTAGGACGGACAGGCCCGAACACCGGGGAGCTGTTTTTT.

The count of this clone is one. The V call is TRBV11-3, the J call TRBJ2-7; D is tentatively TRBD1 or TRBD2 (5 bases each). There are 13 residues in the CDR3. Trimming cost V 3 bases and J 3 bases, with 9 bases left between them. The germline gives CDR1 SGHNT, CDR2 YENEEA. The CDR3 protein is CASSFRGGYEQYF. In DNA form, the CDR3 reads TGTGCCAGCAGCTTCCGGGGCGGCTACGAGCAGTACTTC.

The chain uses TRBV4-2 and TRBJ1-4; D is uncertain. V dropped 1 base and J dropped 8 bases, with 2 bases sitting between them. CDR1 and CDR2 from the germline V gene are LGHNA and YNFKEQ. The CDR3 length is 11 residues. CDR3 DNA sequence: TGTGCCAGCAGCCAAGGGGAAAAACTGTTTTTT. This sequence encodes CASSQGEKLFF.

The J gene is TRBJ2-1, the V gene TRBV13; no firm D call. V lost 5 bases to trimming and J lost 3 bases, with 17 bases between them. This CDR3 is 16 amino acids long. Germline V gives CDR1 PRHDT, CDR2 FYEKMQ (reference sequence). CDR3 sequence: CASSGPQLESYNEQFF. CDR3 sequence (DNA): TGTGCCAGCAGCGGCCCCCAGTTAGAAAGCTACAATGAGCAGTTCTTC.

For the CDR3, the DNA is TGTGCCAGCAGCCAGGGACAGGGATTAGTTTACGAGCAGTACTTC. Its protein is CASSQGQGLVYEQYF. This sequence joins TRBV7-2 and TRBJ2-7; 9 positions match TRBD1. The CDR3 length is 15 residues. CDR1 is SGHTA and CDR2 is FQGNSA in the germline V gene. J lost 4 bases, V lost 5 bases, and 9 bases had no gene match.

The rearrangement joins TRBV15 to TRBJ2-7; possibly TRBD1 for D (6 bases). This CDR3 is 13 amino acids long. Per germline, CDR1 LNHNV and CDR2 YYDKDF (reference sequence). Trimming stripped 0 bases from V and 3 bases from J, with 6 bases between. The CDR3 coding sequence is TGTGCCACCAGCAGAGAGGGACACTACGAGCAGTACTTC. Translation: CATSREGHYEQYF. Full variable domain (remainder filled in from reference TRBV15 and TRBJ2-7): DAMVIQNPRYQVTQFGKPVTLSCSQTLNHNVMYWYQQKSSQAPKLLFHYYDKDFNNEADTPDNFQSRRPNTSFCFLDIRSPGLGDTAMYLCATSREGHYEQYFGPGTRLTVT.

The CDR3 spells CASSPGLASYNEQFF. CDR3 DNA: TGTGCCAGCAGTCCGGGACTAGCATCCTACAATGAGCAGTTCTTC. The gene calls are TRBV27 and TRBJ2-1; 9 bases fit TRBD2. Germline trimming cut 5 bases from V and 1 base from J; bases unmatched to any gene: 3. Germline V CDR1 and CDR2: MNHEY, SMNVEV (reference sequence). This CDR3 region has 15 residues.

The chain carries TRBV28 and TRBJ1-5; D might be TRBD1 (5 bases). CDR3 length: 16 amino acids. Germline V lookup: CDR1 MDHEN, CDR2 SYDVKM. V was clipped by 6 bases and J by 3 bases, with 18 bases between them. The CDR3 nucleotides are TGTGCCAGCAGCCCTTATTTAGGGACTCTCAATCAGCCCCAGCATTTT. This gives the protein CASSPYLGTLNQPQHF.

The chain couples TRBV7-9 to TRBJ2-3; no clear D. The CDR3 is made up of 14 amino acids. The V and J ends lost 1 base and 0 bases respectively, with 5 bases between them. CDR1 is SEHNR and CDR2 is FQNEAQ in the germline V gene (reference sequence). The CDR3 reads CASSLVESTDTQYF. CDR3 nucleotides: TGTGCCAGCAGCTTAGTCGAAAGCACAGATACGCAGTATTTT.

This clone was found once. This sequence joins TRBV28 and TRBJ2-7, with TRBD2 matching 12 bases. The CDR3 runs to 15 residues. With V trimmed by 5 bases and J by 4 bases, 6 bases remained unmatched. Germline V gene data show CDR1 as MDHEN and CDR2 as SYDVKM. The CDR3 DNA follows: TGTGCCAGCAGTCCGCCCGGACTAGCGGGATACGAGCAGTACTTC. It specifies CASSPPGLAGYEQYF.